This T cell receptor beta chain was recovered during a study of blood T cell repertoires in COVID-19. In the study overall: Italy, Spain and the United States were the sources of the convalescent and acute COVID-19 samples. T cells, B-cell-depleted T cells, or PBMCs supplied cDNA or gDNA.

Sequencing used immunoSEQ multiplex PCR; TCRdb keeps in-frame clones, though not all of them. Of 40,000 to 60,000 clones listed, over 75% are singletons. The V end was cut by 7 bases, the J end by 14 bases, with 16 bases between. The CDR3 totals 12 residues. Germline lookup yields CDR1 SGHNT and CDR2 YYREEE (reference sequence). Sequenced sample: peripheral blood. The source of this sequence is an older woman with acute or convalescent COVID-19. The chain recombines TRBV5-4 with TRBJ1-6; D is possibly TRBD1 (6 bases). CDR3 coding DNA: TGTGCCAGCGGTCAGGCCAGGGGATCCCTCCACTTT. This sequence encodes CASGQARGSLHF.